Presented here are 7 T cell receptor beta chains from one specimen sequenced in a study of spatial heterogeneity in lung cancer. Time point denoted: sample taken at primary tumor resection. Sequencing covered unsorted whole RNA taken from tumor, nontumor lung or frozen PBMC. MiXCR, applied by TCRdb to the 5' RACE reads, yields one record per CDR3 protein. Seen here are more than 80,000 distinct CDR3 sequences, over 9.5% observed once, and the top ten hold about two fifths. The input for sequencing was PBMCs, taken at surgery. These receptors were obtained from a male donor with early-stage non-small cell lung cancer.

This clonotype was found many times. The gene calls are TRBV7-9 and TRBJ2-7; D may match TRBD1 or TRBD2 (6 bases each). This CDR3 region has 14 residues. V was clipped by 4 bases and J by 2 bases, with 12 bases between them. The germline V gene has CDR1 SEHNR and CDR2 FQNEAQ (reference sequence). DNA of the CDR3: TGTGCCAGCAGCTATTCCGGGGGCCCCTACGAGCAGTACTTC. This translates into CASSYSGGPYEQYF.

This clonotype came up a few times. J is TRBJ1-3 and V is TRBV12-3 or TRBV12-4; D unresolved. The CDR3 spans 13 residues. Trimming took off 6 bases at V and 4 bases at J, with 10 bases between the two ends. The CDR3 sequence: CASSPQNGNTIYF. CDR3 DNA sequence: TGTGCCAGCAGCCCTCAGAACGGAAACACCATATATTTT.

The CDR3 DNA sequence: TGTGCCAGCAGCCCCCAGAGCGGGAGAACAGATACGCAGTATTTT. This translates into CASSPQSGRTDTQYF. The chain couples TRBV7-2 to TRBJ2-3, with TRBD2 matching 8 bases. This CDR3 has 15 residues. Germline-derived CDR1 and CDR2 are SGHTA and FQGNSA. V shed 5 bases, J shed 3 bases, and the junction held 7 bases outside the gene matches. The whole variable domain, filled in from reference TRBV7-2 and TRBJ2-3, reads GAGVSQSPSNKVTEKGKDVELRCDPISGHTALYWYRQSLGQGLEFLIYFQGNSAPDKSGLPSDRFSAERTGGSVSTLTIQRTQQEDSAVYLCASSPQSGRTDTQYFGPGTRLTVL.

This clonotype was observed at least ten times. J is TRBJ2-5 and V is TRBV29-1; 10 bases fit TRBD2. The CDR3 is 14 amino acids. CDR1 is SQVTM, CDR2 ANQGSEA, per germline. Germline trimming cut 3 bases from V and 5 bases from J; bases unmatched to any gene: 6. As DNA, the CDR3 is TGCAGCGTTGACCCTAGCGGGGGCACGGAGACCCAGTACTTC. It specifies CSVDPSGGTETQYF. The variable domain in full, with the rest retrieved from reference TRBV29-1 and TRBJ2-5, is SAVISQKPSRDICQRGTSLTIQCQVDSQVTMMFWYRQQPGQSLTLIATANQGSEATYESGFVIDKFPISRPNLTFSTLTVSNMSPEDSSIYLCSVDPSGGTETQYFGPGTRLLVL.

V gene TRBV10-3 combines with J gene TRBJ2-1, with 7 positions matching TRBD2. The V gene's germline CDR1 is ENHRY and CDR2 SYGVKD. V shed 4 bases, J shed 0 bases, and the junction held 0 bases outside the gene matches. This CDR3 comprises 14 residues. CDR3 residues: CAISGGGSYNEQFF. The CDR3 nucleotides are TGTGCCATCAGTGGGGGGGGCTCCTACAATGAGCAGTTCTTC.

This sequence joins TRBV9 and TRBJ2-2, with TRBD1 matching 8 bases. This CDR3 contains 15 residues. V lost 0 bases and J lost 7; bases outside the gene matches: 5. Germline values: CDR1 SGDLS, CDR2 YYNGEE. CDR3 residues: CASSVAQGADGELFF. In nucleotides, the CDR3 is TGTGCCAGCAGCGTAGCCCAGGGGGCGGACGGGGAGCTGTTTTTT.

Only a few counts were recorded for this clonotype. The chain uses TRBV2 and TRBJ2-2; D not resolved. The CDR3 is 13 residues long. Trimming left V 2 bases short and J 6 bases short, with 7 bases between. Germline CDR1 and CDR2: SNHLY and FYNNEI. The CDR3 reads CASSEWSAGELFF. As DNA, the CDR3 is TGTGCCAGCAGTGAATGGTCGGCCGGGGAGCTGTTTTTT.